This T cell receptor (beta chain) was observed in a study of blood T cell repertoires in COVID-19. Turning to the study itself: Sites in the United States, Italy and Spain provided acute and convalescent COVID-19 samples. PBMCs, B-cell-depleted T cells, or T cells were the source of the cDNA or gDNA that made up the material.

Under the authors' procedure: Nucleated cell number was recorded as an estimate derived from reference gene primer amplification. Method: immunoSEQ multiplex PCR; TCRdb's copy keeps in-frame clones and lacks some. V, J and clone size derive from that table, while D and trimming were established from the DNA sequence. This sample yields 190,000 or so clones, of which about 85% are seen a single time; 0.95% belongs to the top ten. Seattle patients were enrolled while actively infected and followed longitudinally. The CDR3 is 13 residues long. Trimming took off 5 bases at V and 1 base at J, with 9 bases between the two ends. The germline gives CDR1 SGHRS, CDR2 YFSETQ.

Sequencing used peripheral blood. The V gene is TRBV5-1, the J gene TRBJ1-1; D is undetermined. The clonotype was recovered from a man in his sixties with COVID-19, enrolled during active disease. CDR3 coding DNA: TGCGCCAGCAGGTCATACGGGAACACTGAAGCTTTCTTT. It encodes CASRSYGNTEAFF.